What follows is one TCR beta chain and its context. This clonotype was seen a handful of times. Its antigen specificity is not known. It has no much larger one-base neighbor in the sample; base qualities were not kept. Sequencer: Illumina HiSeq 1500. Using fastp at Q25 and MiXCR, TCRdb reprocessed the public reads and kept productive beta chains. Each CDR3 protein gets just one entry, which takes the most common genes and DNA from the rows behind it. Within this sample are a few hundred thousand distinct CDR3 sequences, with 40% of them counted one time only. The ten largest make up around 48% of the sample. The sample comes from a study of T cell repertoires in cytomegalovirus infection (dated by TCRdb to between 2019 and 2020). Notes on the research overall: The peptide stimulations were aimed at well-studied HLA-B-restricted epitopes as well as recently identified HLA-C-restricted CMV epitopes, whose presentation resists viral immunomodulation. Donor HLA type was relevant to the analysis, because carriage of CMV infection together with the matching HLA type was indicated by public TCR beta signatures.

V trim: 4 bases; J trim: 8 bases; unmatched bases: 7. Including the terminal cysteine and phenylalanine, the CDR3 comprises 16 residues. Just CDR3 DNA is preserved here, 48 bases in frame from base 1. CDR1 LNHDA and CDR2 SQIVND are derived from the germline V gene (reference sequence). What the study reported, not specific to this receptor: In both this cohort and an independent roughly 350-donor cohort, the cumulative frequency of public TCR beta family members distinguished carriers of CMV infection plus the relevant HLA type. In the ex vivo response, HLA-C-restricted CMV-specific TCR beta clonotypes were dominant, and in two of eight donors the single most frequent clonotype came from this HLA-C-restricted group.

The sample's treatment or condition, from its label and the paper: in vitro stimulation with specific CMV peptide epitopes to enrich CMV-specific T cells. The source material was cultured PBMCs, sampled from culture after CMV antigen stimulation. Recombination linked TRBV19 to TRBJ2-1, with 14 middle bases fitting TRBD2. The receptor was derived from a human donor in good health (CMV status not recorded). Some clones in this sample may be carry-over from other donors' samples. At the DNA level, the sequence is TGTGCCAGTAGTACCGCCGGGACTAGCGGGAGTGATGAGCAGTTCTTC. The translation is CASSTAGTSGSDEQFF.